Listed below are T cell receptor beta chains from one sample, sequenced in a study of Ad26.COV2.S vaccination and SARS-CoV-2 variants. Method: immunoSEQ multiplex PCR; TCRdb's copy keeps in-frame clones and lacks some. Altogether 40,000 to 55,000 clones are present, 65% to 90% being singletons, with the ten largest covering roughly half. Here the sequenced sample was peripheral blood, taken after recovery from COVID-19. These receptors all stem from a human donor who had recovered from COVID-19. The CDR3 runs from the conserved cysteine through the conserved F or W. A D gene is named only where the DNA matches it firmly. Part of the rows lack a size; the others show once, few, many or a class for expanded clones.

clone size	V gene	D gene	J gene	CDR3 protein	CDR3 DNA
.	TRBV7-9	.	TRBJ2-3	CASSSRGATDTQYF	TGTGCCAGCAGCTCACGAGGGGCCACAGATACGCAGTATTTT
.	TRBV2	.	TRBJ2-1	CASSYTGRGSEQFF	TGTGCCAGCAGCTATACAGGGAGGGGCAGTGAGCAGTTCTTC
.	TRBV7-2	.	TRBJ1-4	CASSLFGSTNEKLFF	TGTGCCAGCAGCTTATTTGGTTCGACTAATGAAAAACTGTTTTTT
once	TRBV3-1/TRBV3-2	.	TRBJ2-5	CASSQETQYF	TGTGCCAGCAGCCAAGAGACCCAGTACTTC
few	TRBV9	.	TRBJ2-5	CASSGGIQETQYF	TGTGCCAGCAGCGGGGGGATACAAGAGACCCAGTACTTC
.	TRBV19	TRBD2	TRBJ2-7	CASSRTSGGSYEQYF	TGTGCCAGTAGTAGGACTAGCGGGGGCTCCTACGAGCAGTACTTC
.	TRBV19	TRBD1	TRBJ1-3	CASSIRQGRGDTIYF	TGTGCCAGTAGTATACGACAGGGTCGTGGGGACACCATATATTTT
.	TRBV5-6	.	TRBJ1-2	CASSAEYGTGFNYGYTF	TGTGCCAGCAGCGCCGAATACGGGACGGGGTTTAACTATGGCTACACCTTC
.	TRBV5-6	.	TRBJ1-6	CASSLRISPLHF	TGTGCCAGCAGCTTGAGAATATCACCCCTCCACTTT
.	TRBV11-2	.	TRBJ1-1	CASSWGGAKRGNTEAFF	TGTGCCAGCAGCTGGGGGGGGGCGAAGCGTGGGAACACTGAAGCTTTCTTT
.	TRBV10-3	.	TRBJ2-5	CAIQGEGGETQYF	TGTGCCATTCAGGGGGAGGGCGGAGAGACCCAGTACTTC
.	TRBV5-5	.	TRBJ1-1	CASSLLDTEAFF	TGTGCCAGCAGCTTGCTGGACACTGAAGCTTTCTTT
few	TRBV6-5	.	TRBJ2-3	CASSYGTLKDTQYF	TGTGCCAGCAGTTACGGGACCCTCAAAGATACGCAGTATTTT
.	TRBV6-5	.	TRBJ2-1	CASSYGGESSNEQFF	TGTGCCAGCAGTTACGGAGGGGAGTCTAGCAATGAGCAGTTCTTC
.	TRBV18	.	TRBJ2-2	CASSPRAGNTGELFF	TGTGCCAGCTCACCAAGGGCAGGGAACACCGGGGAGCTGTTTTTT
.	TRBV27	.	TRBJ1-1	CASARTDRNTEAFF	TGTGCCAGCGCCCGGACAGACCGTAACACTGAAGCTTTCTTT
.	TRBV2	TRBD1	TRBJ2-2	CASKGQANTGELFF	TGTGCCAGCAAGGGACAGGCGAACACCGGGGAGCTGTTTTTT
once	TRBV6-4	.	TRBJ1-2	CASSDSVGLSGYTF	TGTGCCAGCAGTGACTCGGTCGGGCTTAGTGGCTACACCTTC
once	TRBV5-1	TRBD1	TRBJ1-4	CASSLGAGGWDEKLFF	TGCGCCAGCAGCTTGGGCGCAGGGGGCTGGGATGAAAAACTGTTTTTT
few	TRBV9	TRBD2	TRBJ2-2	CASSGTGGGNGELFF	TGTGCCAGCAGCGGGACGGGGGGGGGCAACGGGGAGCTGTTTTTT
.	TRBV2	TRBD2	TRBJ2-5	CASSIAAGGPETQYF	TGTGCCAGCAGTATCGCGGCGGGGGGCCCAGAGACCCAGTACTTC
.	TRBV18	.	TRBJ2-3	CASSPPQSAYTDTQYF	TGTGCCAGCTCACCACCGCAGAGCGCCTACACAGATACGCAGTATTTT
.	TRBV5-1	TRBD2	TRBJ2-5	CASSSGLAGRIGETQYF	TGCGCCAGCAGCTCGGGACTAGCGGGGCGGATAGGGGAGACCCAGTACTTC
.	TRBV19	TRBD1	TRBJ1-1	CASSLGPDRGPTEAFF	TGTGCCAGTAGTCTAGGACCCGACAGGGGGCCTACTGAAGCTTTCTTT
few	TRBV7-2	.	TRBJ1-1	CASSLGSNGEAFF	TGTGCCAGCAGCCTAGGGTCCAACGGTGAAGCTTTCTTT
.	TRBV10-2	.	TRBJ1-1	CASSGWEPEMNTEAFF	TGCGCCAGCAGTGGTTGGGAACCAGAAATGAACACTGAAGCTTTCTTT
.	TRBV11-2	.	TRBJ2-7	CASSLEISPEAYEQYF	TGTGCCAGCAGCTTAGAGATAAGCCCCGAAGCCTACGAGCAGTACTTC
.	TRBV19	.	TRBJ2-3	CASRASSTGDTQYF	TGTGCCAGTAGGGCTTCTTCAACGGGAGATACGCAGTATTTT
.	TRBV6-5	.	TRBJ1-2	CATSTGRPTF	TGTGCCACCTCGACGGGGAGGCCCACCTTC
.	TRBV2	TRBD2	TRBJ2-5	CASSILPGGVQETQYF	TGTGCCAGCAGTATACTTCCGGGGGGGGTGCAAGAGACCCAGTACTTC
.	TRBV19	.	TRBJ2-6	CASRRDTGANVLTF	TGTGCCAGCCGTAGGGATACTGGGGCCAACGTCCTGACTTTC
.	TRBV27	.	TRBJ2-1	CASTYLGSNEQFF	TGTGCCAGCACCTATTTGGGCTCCAATGAGCAGTTCTTC
.	TRBV3-1/TRBV3-2	.	TRBJ1-6	CASSPRGASPLHF	TGTGCCAGCAGCCCCCGTGGGGCTTCACCCCTCCACTTT
.	TRBV19	.	TRBJ1-2	CASKSGATQNYGYTF	TGTGCCAGTAAGTCGGGGGCTACACAGAACTATGGCTACACCTTC
.	TRBV5-8	TRBD1	TRBJ1-2	CASSLYGQGGYGYTF	TGTGCCAGCAGCTTGTATGGACAGGGGGGGTATGGCTACACCTTC
.	TRBV28	TRBD1	TRBJ1-1	CASRTLDRGENTEAFF	TGTGCCAGCAGGACTTTGGACAGGGGGGAGAACACTGAAGCTTTCTTT
.	TRBV29-1	.	TRBJ1-6	CSVASGWDSPLHF	TGCAGCGTTGCCAGCGGATGGGATTCACCCCTCCACTTT
.	TRBV3-1/TRBV3-2	.	TRBJ2-7	CASSQGGSSVDEQYF	TGTGCCAGCAGCCAAGGGGGGTCCTCAGTGGACGAGCAGTACTTC
.	TRBV2	.	TRBJ1-5	CASSEARGGYQPQHF	TGTGCCAGCAGTGAAGCAAGGGGTGGGTATCAGCCCCAGCATTTT
.	TRBV19	.	TRBJ1-2	CASSRPGRGVYGYTF	TGTGCCAGTAGTAGACCGGGCCGCGGGGTCTATGGCTACACCTTC
once	TRBV9	.	TRBJ2-3	CASSPGRGTDTQYF	TGTGCCAGCAGCCCCGGGCGCGGCACAGATACGCAGTATTTT
.	TRBV24-1	TRBD1	TRBJ1-5	CATSDGRGLNQPQHF	TGTGCCACCAGTGATGGCAGGGGGCTCAATCAGCCCCAGCATTTT
many	TRBV6-5	.	TRBJ2-7	CASLRLGSYEQYF	TGTGCCAGCCTCAGACTAGGGAGCTACGAGCAGTACTTC
.	TRBV30	.	TRBJ2-5	CAWTLQGGQETQYF	TGTGCCTGGACGCTACAGGGAGGCCAAGAGACCCAGTACTTC
.	TRBV28	.	TRBJ1-3	CASTLGGSPISGNTIYF	TGTGCCAGCACCCTCGGGGGTTCCCCGATCTCTGGAAACACCATATATTTT
.	TRBV5-1	TRBD1	TRBJ1-4	CASSTGTATINEKLFF	TGCGCCAGCAGCACCGGGACAGCAACTATTAATGAAAAACTGTTTTTT
.	TRBV5-4	TRBD1	TRBJ1-1	CASSLRQGWGNTEAFF	TGTGCCAGCAGCTTGAGACAGGGGTGGGGGAACACTGAAGCTTTCTTT
.	TRBV20-1	TRBD1	TRBJ1-1	CSANSGQEAFF	TGCAGTGCTAACTCGGGACAGGAAGCTTTCTTT
.	TRBV5-5	.	TRBJ1-2	CASSLARDSYGYTF	TGTGCCAGCAGCTTGGCAAGGGATTCCTATGGCTACACCTTC
.	TRBV5-1	TRBD1	TRBJ2-7	CASIDRASYEQYF	TGCGCCAGCATCGACAGGGCCTCCTACGAGCAGTACTTC
.	TRBV28	TRBD1	TRBJ1-5	CASSQGGENQPQHF	TGTGCCAGTTCACAGGGGGGGGAGAATCAGCCCCAGCATTTT
.	TRBV6-6	.	TRBJ1-2	CASSYSMGDYGYTF	TGTGCCAGCAGTTACTCGATGGGGGACTATGGCTACACCTTC
.	TRBV4-2	TRBD2	TRBJ2-3	CASSGSRGLAVEGGTDTQYF	TGTGCCAGCAGTGGATCCAGGGGACTAGCGGTCGAGGGAGGCACAGATACGCAGTATTTT
.	TRBV20-1	.	TRBJ1-2	CSASGTSGRDGYTF	TGCAGTGCTAGTGGAACCAGTGGTCGGGATGGCTACACCTTC
.	TRBV5-1	.	TRBJ2-6	CASSLGPAGANVLTF	TGCGCCAGCAGCTTGGGCCCGGCAGGGGCCAACGTCCTGACTTTC
.	TRBV7-2	TRBD1	TRBJ1-5	CASSPGTGYSNQPQHF	TGTGCCAGCAGCCCAGGGACAGGCTATAGCAATCAGCCCCAGCATTTT
.	TRBV9	.	TRBJ1-2	CASSVPDGGGYTF	TGTGCCAGCAGCGTACCCGATGGGGGTGGCTACACCTTC
.	TRBV3-1/TRBV3-2	TRBD2	TRBJ2-5	CASSQDTGGETQYF	TGTGCCAGCAGCCAAGATACGGGGGGTGAGACCCAGTACTTC
many	TRBV6-6	.	TRBJ2-5	CASIAGRGTSEETQYF	TGTGCCAGCATCGCCGGGCGGGGGACAAGTGAAGAGACCCAGTACTTC